This TCR beta chain was captured in a study of cytomegalovirus exposure and HLA in healthy donors. The CDR3 length is 15 residues. V dropped 6 bases and J dropped 2 bases, with 15 bases sitting between them. Germline CDR1 and CDR2: SGHAT and FQNNGV. The PCR employed 60 Vbeta primers together with 13 Jbeta primers. Using immunoSEQ multiplex PCR, the repertoire was profiled, and TCRdb retains in-frame clones only, with some absent. The sample includes fewer than 250,000 clones, around three quarters of them seen just once. Sequencing was carried out using PBMCs. The rearrangement uses TRBV11-2 and TRBJ2-3; D perhaps matches TRBD2 (5 bases). The sequence came from a woman aged 18-35 years in good health and CMV-seronegative. CDR3 sequence: CASRLQRMLTDTQYF. The CDR3 region has the DNA TGTGCCAGCAGGTTACAGCGGATGCTCACAGATACGCAGTATTTT.